The 20 T cell receptor beta chains below come from one sample, sequenced in a study of T cells in narcolepsy. The data were produced by immunoSEQ multiplex PCR, yet TCRdb's version contains in-frame clones alone and is incomplete. This table holds over 15,000 clones, about 85% found once. Sequences were obtained from memory (CD45RA-) CD4+ T cells from blood. Receptor source: a human donor in good health.

This chain's CDR3 is CASSHPGGTSGKYEQYF. In DNA form, the CDR3 reads TGTGCCAGTAGTCACCCGGGAGGGACTAGCGGGAAGTACGAGCAGTACTTC. This chain connects TRBV19 to TRBJ2-7, with 13 positions matching TRBD2. With 5 bases clipped from V and 4 bases from J, the junction kept 11 bases outside the gene matches. The length of the CDR3 is 17 residues. Germline assignment: CDR1 LNHDA and CDR2 SQIVND (reference sequence).

This chain joins TRBV7-9 and TRBJ1-6; possibly TRBD1 for D (5 bases). The CDR3 contains 16 residues. V shed 7 bases and J shed 7 bases, with 20 bases lying between them. Germline V lookup: CDR1 SEHNR, CDR2 FQNEAQ (reference sequence). The CDR3 loop reads CASINTGTQRNSPLHF. Written as DNA, the CDR3 is TGTGCCAGCATCAACACCGGGACGCAGCGGAATTCACCCCTCCACTTT.

CDR3 region: CASSLYGPNYGYTF. The CDR3 DNA reads as TGTGCCAGCAGCTTGTACGGGCCGAACTATGGCTACACCTTC. V gene TRBV5-5 combines with J gene TRBJ1-2; no firm D call. V was pared by 1 base and J by 2 bases, with 9 bases between. The CDR3 is made up of 14 amino acids. The germline V gene encodes CDR1 SGHKS and CDR2 YYEKEE (reference sequence). The complete variable domain, with remaining parts taken from reference TRBV5-5 and TRBJ1-2, reads DAGVTQSPTHLIKTRGQQVTLRCSPISGHKSVSWYQQVLGQGPQFIFQYYEKEERGRGNFPDRFSARQFPNYSSELNVNALLLGDSALYLCASSLYGPNYGYTFGSGTRLTVV.

The chain has TRBV15 and TRBJ1-2; a possible D gene is TRBD1 (6 bases). This CDR3 is 18 amino acids long. Germline CDR1 reads LNHNV; CDR2 reads YYDKDF (reference sequence). V was clipped by 3 bases and J by 5 bases, with 25 bases between them. The CDR3 spells CATSRPARGGLGLYGYTF. The CDR3 nucleotides are TGTGCCACCAGCAGGCCCGCTCGCGGGGGCTTAGGGCTATATGGCTACACCTTC.

This chain connects TRBV7-9 to TRBJ2-3, with TRBD2 identical over 10 bases. Germline trimming cut 2 bases from V and 0 bases from J; bases unmatched to any gene: 2. The CDR3 is made up of 16 amino acids. Per germline, CDR1 SEHNR and CDR2 FQNEAQ (reference sequence). The CDR3, as DNA: TGTGCCAGCAGCTTATGGACTAGCGGTAGCACAGATACGCAGTATTTT. It codes for CASSLWTSGSTDTQYF.

J is TRBJ2-5 and V is TRBV19, with D perhaps matching TRBD2 (5 bases). Between the trimmed V and J ends, which lost 3 bases and 5 bases, there was a span of 10 bases. This CDR3 is 13 amino acids long. Germline assignment: CDR1 LNHDA and CDR2 SQIVND (reference sequence). CDR3 sequence (DNA): TGTGCCAGTAGTATTGGCGGGTGGGAGACCCAGTACTTC. Protein: CASSIGGWETQYF.

The rearrangement uses TRBV18 and TRBJ2-2; D unresolved. The germline V gene encodes CDR1 KGHSH and CDR2 LQKENI. The CDR3 has 15 amino acids. V was pared by 2 bases and J by 1 base, with 8 bases between. The CDR3 nucleotides are TGTGCCAGCTCACCATGGCCCAAGAACACCGGGGAGCTGTTTTTT. Translated, it gives CASSPWPKNTGELFF.

The V gene is TRBV25-1, the J gene TRBJ2-3; D gene uncertain. Germline V gene sequence: CDR1 MGHDK, CDR2 SYGVNS. The CDR3 has 11 amino acids. The V end lost 4 bases, the J end lost 6 bases, and 5 bases lay between the germline ends. Here the CDR3 DNA reads TGTGCCAGCAGTGGCCGGGATACGCAGTATTTT. Protein product: CASSGRDTQYF.

The chain uses TRBV7-2 and TRBJ2-7, with D perhaps given as TRBD1 or TRBD2 (5 bases each). The CDR3 is made up of 16 amino acids. Trimming pared 3 bases from V and 4 bases from J, leaving 19 bases between. Germline values: CDR1 SGHTA, CDR2 FQGNSA. CDR3 sequence (DNA): TGTGCCAGCAGCTTTAAATCGTTGACTAAGGGGTACGAGCAGTACTTC. Its protein product is CASSFKSLTKGYEQYF.

The rearrangement joins TRBV7-8 to TRBJ1-2; 7 bases fit TRBD1. J gave up 4 bases and V 1 base, and 12 bases lay outside the gene matches. This CDR3 has 17 amino acids. CDR1 and CDR2 (germline): SGHVS, FQNEAQ. This CDR3 is CASSLGRQGNFAYGYTF. The CDR3 DNA follows: TGTGCCAGCAGCTTAGGCAGACAGGGCAACTTTGCCTATGGCTACACCTTC.

The chain links TRBV19 to TRBJ2-5; D tentatively fits TRBD1 or TRBD2 (5 bases each). V lost 10 bases and J lost 1, with 13 bases in between. This CDR3 is 13 amino acids long. Germline values: CDR1 LNHDA, CDR2 SQIVND (reference sequence). The CDR3 protein is CAISPGPQETQYF. The CDR3 coding sequence is TGTGCCATCTCCCCGGGGCCCCAAGAGACCCAGTACTTC.

V usage is TRBV6-1 and J usage is TRBJ1-1, with D possibly being TRBD1 (6 bases). CDR3 length: 12 amino acids. Germline values: CDR1 MNHNS, CDR2 SASEGT. V was trimmed by 5 bases and J by 9 bases, leaving 13 bases between them. CDR3: CASSSQTGQAFF. The CDR3 bases are TGTGCCAGCAGTTCACAGACAGGCCAAGCTTTCTTT.

This chain uses TRBV7-9 with TRBJ2-5, with D maybe TRBD2 (6 bases). Germline CDR1 is SEHNR and CDR2 is FQNEAQ (reference sequence). This CDR3 has 16 residues. The germline V and J ends were trimmed by 8 bases and 2 bases, with 21 bases remaining between them. The CDR3 loop reads CASGPSGGKRQETQYF. The CDR3 DNA is TGTGCCAGCGGTCCGTCCGGGGGAAAACGACAAGAGACCCAGTACTTC.

The V and J genes are TRBV13 and TRBJ2-7; either TRBD1 or TRBD2 may fit D (5 bases each). Trimming removed 1 base at V and 4 bases at J, with 11 bases between. This CDR3 region has 14 residues. Germline values: CDR1 PRHDT, CDR2 FYEKMQ (reference sequence). The CDR3 sequence: CASSLVGRIYEQYF. CDR3 in DNA: TGTGCCAGCAGCTTAGTGGGACGGATTTACGAGCAGTACTTC.

This clone has a handful of counts. The rearrangement links TRBV6-1 to TRBJ1-5; D may be TRBD1 (5 bases). The V end lost 8 bases, the J end lost 6 bases, and 8 bases lay between the germline ends. The CDR3 has 11 residues. Germline lookup yields CDR1 MNHNS and CDR2 SASEGT. This CDR3 reads CASGGSQPQHF. The DNA of the CDR3 is TGTGCCAGCGGGGGGTCTCAGCCCCAGCATTTT.

CDR3 region: CASGATGGDTQYF. Here the CDR3 DNA reads TGTGCCAGTGGGGCTACGGGAGGAGATACGCAGTATTTT. V usage is TRBV19 and J usage is TRBJ2-3; 7 nucleotides align to TRBD2. Germline V gives CDR1 LNHDA, CDR2 SQIVND (reference sequence). The junction had 7 bases not matched to a gene; V was cut back by 8 bases and J by 5 bases. The CDR3 runs to 13 residues.

The chain couples TRBV5-1 to TRBJ1-2; D gene uncertain. Germline CDR1 reads SGHRS; CDR2 reads YFSETQ. CDR3 length: 14 residues. The V gene lost 1 base and the J gene lost 1 base, with 8 bases spanning the gap. CDR3 in DNA: TGCGCCAGCAGCTTGTCAGCCAATAACTATGGCTACACCTTC. Translation: CASSLSANNYGYTF.

This chain connects TRBV4-2 to TRBJ2-4; the match to TRBD1 covers 10 bases. Germline V CDR1 and CDR2: LGHNA, YNFKEQ. The trim removed 1 base at V and 0 bases at J, leaving 12 bases unmatched. The CDR3 is 20 residues long. CDR3 residues: CASSQGGGQGVGRAKNIQYF. The CDR3 nucleotides read TGTGCCAGCAGCCAAGGGGGCGGACAGGGGGTTGGGCGAGCCAAAAACATTCAGTACTTC.

About this clone: The sample contains more than one DNA sequence encoding this CDR3. The chain combines TRBV19 with TRBJ1-5, with 8 bases lining up with TRBD1. Per the germline V gene, CDR1 is LNHDA and CDR2 is SQIVND (reference sequence). This CDR3 comprises 15 residues. V lost 3 bases, J lost 5 bases, and 6 bases stayed unmatched. CDR3 nucleotides: TGTGCCAGTAGTATTGGACAGGGCCGGGATCAGCCCCAGCATTTT. This encodes CASSIGQGRDQPQHF.

V is TRBV27 and J is TRBJ2-7; a weak D match, TRBD2 (6 bases). Trimming stripped 2 bases from V and 0 bases from J, with 8 bases between. The CDR3 runs 14 residues. CDR1 and CDR2 from the germline V gene are MNHEY and SMNVEV (reference sequence). The CDR3 sequence: CASSLRRDSYEQYF. Here the CDR3 DNA reads TGTGCCAGCAGTTTACGGAGGGACTCCTACGAGCAGTACTTC.